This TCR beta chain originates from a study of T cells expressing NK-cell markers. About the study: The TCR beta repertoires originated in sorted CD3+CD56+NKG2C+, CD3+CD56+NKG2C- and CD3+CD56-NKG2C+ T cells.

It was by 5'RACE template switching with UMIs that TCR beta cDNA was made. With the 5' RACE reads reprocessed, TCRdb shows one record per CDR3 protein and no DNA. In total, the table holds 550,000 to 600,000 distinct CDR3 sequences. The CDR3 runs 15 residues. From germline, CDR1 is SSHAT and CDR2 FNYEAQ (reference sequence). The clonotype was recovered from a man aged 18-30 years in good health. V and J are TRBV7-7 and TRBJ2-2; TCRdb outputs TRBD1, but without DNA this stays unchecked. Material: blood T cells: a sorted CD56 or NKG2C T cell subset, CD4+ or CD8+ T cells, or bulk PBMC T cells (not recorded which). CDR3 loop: CASSLQTGNTGELFF.